A selection of T cell receptor beta chains follows, all from one sample in a study of CD8+CD57+ T cells in acquired aplastic anemia. MiXCR was run by TCRdb on the reads, yielding one entry per CDR3 protein. The table shows about 110,000 distinct CDR3 sequences, with under 60% occurring only once. Source material: sorted CD4+, CD8+, or CD8+CD57+ T cells (not recorded which) from PBMCs. These receptors came from a human donor in good health, serving as a control. The CDR3 runs from the conserved cysteine through the conserved F or W. Fields, in order: V gene, J gene, clone size, D gene, CDR3 protein, CDR3 DNA. The D gene is left open where the match is weak. Part of the rows lack a size; the others show once, few, many or a class for expanded clones.

V gene: TRBV29-1
J gene: TRBJ1-1
clone size: NA
D gene: NA
CDR3 protein: CSVEGLPPSEAFF
CDR3 DNA: TGCAGCGTTGAAGGCCTGCCTCCTTCTGAAGCTTTCTTT

V gene: TRBV6-5
J gene: TRBJ2-5
clone size: many
D gene: TRBD2
CDR3 protein: CASSYSGGGETQYF
CDR3 DNA: TGTGCCAGCAGTTACTCGGGGGGGGGAGAGACCCAGTACTTC

V gene: TRBV2
J gene: TRBJ1-5
clone size: NA
D gene: TRBD1
CDR3 protein: CASSTTGANEPQHF
CDR3 DNA: TGTGCCAGCAGTACCACAGGGGCCAATGAGCCCCAGCATTTT

V gene: TRBV11-2
J gene: TRBJ1-2
clone size: many
D gene: NA
CDR3 protein: CASSPRGVNYGYTF
CDR3 DNA: TGTGCCAGCAGCCCTAGGGGCGTCAACTATGGCTACACCTTC

V gene: TRBV29-1
J gene: TRBJ2-1
clone size: NA
D gene: NA
CDR3 protein: CSVEVATWGNEQFF
CDR3 DNA: TGCAGCGTTGAAGTTGCTACTTGGGGTAATGAGCAGTTCTTC

V gene: TRBV7-6
J gene: TRBJ1-6
clone size: NA
D gene: TRBD1
CDR3 protein: CASSFNRGPLHF
CDR3 DNA: TGTGCCAGCAGTTTTAACAGGGGACCCCTCCACTTT

V gene: TRBV7-3
J gene: TRBJ2-1
clone size: many
D gene: NA
CDR3 protein: CASSLSLEPSYNEQFF
CDR3 DNA: TGTGCCAGCAGCTTGAGCTTGGAGCCGTCCTACAATGAGCAGTTCTTC

V gene: TRBV10-3
J gene: TRBJ2-7
clone size: NA
D gene: TRBD1
CDR3 protein: CAISTGGSAYEQYF
CDR3 DNA: TGTGCCATCAGTACAGGGGGCAGCGCCTACGAGCAGTACTTC

V gene: TRBV7-2
J gene: TRBJ2-7
clone size: NA
D gene: NA
CDR3 protein: CASSLGGDYEQYF
CDR3 DNA: TGTGCCAGCAGCCTTGGGGGCGACTACGAGCAGTACTTC

V gene: TRBV7-3
J gene: TRBJ2-3
clone size: NA
D gene: NA
CDR3 protein: CASSFKDTQYF
CDR3 DNA: TGTGCCAGCAGCTTTAAAGATACGCAGTATTTT

V gene: TRBV7-3
J gene: TRBJ2-1
clone size: NA
D gene: NA
CDR3 protein: CASSPGLTGDEQFF
CDR3 DNA: TGTGCCAGCAGCCCCGGACTGACGGGCGATGAGCAGTTCTTC

V gene: TRBV7-6
J gene: TRBJ2-3
clone size: NA
D gene: NA
CDR3 protein: CASSGSSTDTQYF
CDR3 DNA: TGTGCCAGCAGCGGCAGCTCCACAGATACGCAGTATTTT

V gene: TRBV3-1
J gene: TRBJ2-7
clone size: NA
D gene: NA
CDR3 protein: CASGPQGTYEQYF
CDR3 DNA: TGTGCCAGCGGCCCCCAAGGGACCTACGAGCAGTACTTC